The 27 T cell receptor beta chains presented below share a single source sample, sequenced in a study of T cells in Graves' hyperthyroidism and ophthalmopathy. Researchers took RNA transcripts and amplified the TCR beta CDR3 regions from them. Carried out on the TCR CDR3, a first-round RT-PCR used the HTBI primer set. TCRdb re-called the multiplex PCR reads through MiXCR, storing one row per CDR3 protein. The sample includes approximately 360,000 distinct CDR3 sequences, about 15% of them seen just once. Sequencing was carried out using blood. The receptor source for this set is a woman aged 18-30 years with Graves' hyperthyroidism that later progressed to Graves' ophthalmopathy.

The V and J genes are TRBV5-6 and TRBJ1-5, with D hard to call. Per germline, CDR1 SGHDT and CDR2 YYEEEE. The CDR3 is made up of 16 amino acids. V lost 2 bases and J lost 4, with 16 bases in between. The CDR3 DNA is TGTGCCAGCAGCTTAGGTCCAGGCCATCAAAATCAGCCCCAGCATTTT. As protein: CASSLGPGHQNQPQHF.

This rearrangement joins TRBV5-4 to TRBJ2-3, with 9 nucleotides matching TRBD2. The CDR3 has 15 amino acids. V shed 4 bases and J 0 bases; nucleotides not matched to a gene: 3. The germline V gene has CDR1 SGHNT and CDR2 YYREEE (reference sequence). CDR3 coding DNA: TGTGCCAGCAGCGCGAGCGGGAGGAGCACAGATACGCAGTATTTT. This translates into CASSASGRSTDTQYF.

CDR3 in amino acids: CASSRDTTNTEAFF. CDR3 sequence (DNA): TGTGCCAGCAGCCGAGACACGACGAACACTGAAGCTTTCTTT. The genes are TRBV28 and TRBJ1-1; D not resolved. From germline, CDR1 is MDHEN and CDR2 SYDVKM. CDR3 length equals 14 residues. V was clipped by 6 bases and J by 1 base, with 12 bases between them.

In its sample, this clonotype was seen many times. The rearrangement joins TRBV5-1 to TRBJ1-5; D unclear. Looked up from germline, CDR1 is SGHRS and CDR2 is YFSETQ. Deletions cut 4 bases from V and 2 bases from J, with 10 bases between. The CDR3 consists of 14 residues. CDR3: CASSPDWGNQPQHF. CDR3 nucleotides: TGCGCCAGCAGCCCGGACTGGGGCAATCAGCCCCAGCATTTT.

The chain has TRBV5-4 and TRBJ2-7, with D perhaps matching TRBD1 (6 bases). Trimming removed 4 bases from V and 3 bases from J, with 17 bases in between. Looked up from germline, CDR1 is SGHNT and CDR2 is YYREEE (reference sequence). The CDR3 is made up of 15 amino acids. The DNA of the CDR3 is TGTGCCAGCAGCCCATATTCGGGCAGGGGCTACGAGCAGTACTTC. Encoded protein: CASSPYSGRGYEQYF.

This clonotype was detected many times. The genes are TRBV2 and TRBJ2-2; D gene unclear. Germline V lookup: CDR1 SNHLY, CDR2 FYNNEI. V was clipped by 1 base and J by 5 bases, with 8 bases between them. The CDR3 is made up of 14 amino acids. The CDR3 is CASSEVWATGELFF. CDR3 nucleotides: TGTGCCAGCAGTGAAGTTTGGGCTACCGGGGAGCTGTTTTTT.

This clonotype occurred many times. V gene TRBV27 combines with J gene TRBJ2-1, with 12 bases that match TRBD2. The CDR3 extends over 17 amino acids. The V gene end was trimmed by 8 bases and the J gene end by 4 bases; junction bases not matched to a gene: 12. Germline V gene lookup returns CDR1 MNHEY and CDR2 SMNVEV (reference sequence). CDR3 in amino acids: CASFASGRARAYNEQFF. DNA of the CDR3: TGTGCCAGCTTTGCTAGCGGGAGGGCCAGGGCTTACAATGAGCAGTTCTTC.

This clonotype was observed at least ten times. The V call is TRBV27, the J call TRBJ2-7; the match to TRBD2 covers 8 bases. Germline V gene lookup returns CDR1 MNHEY and CDR2 SMNVEV (reference sequence). This CDR3 has 17 amino acids. J was trimmed by 0 bases and V by 2 bases; bases with no gene match: 9. CDR3 nucleotides: TGTGCCAGCAGTTTAGGTCGGGGGGGCTCCTACTCCTACGAGCAGTACTTC. Its protein is CASSLGRGGSYSYEQYF.

At least ten counts were recorded for this clonotype. This chain links TRBV7-8 with TRBJ1-5; TRBD1 aligns across 7 bases. This CDR3 is 16 amino acids long. Germline assignment: CDR1 SGHVS and CDR2 FQNEAQ. V dropped 5 bases and J dropped 2; count of bases not matched to a gene: 9. The CDR3 DNA follows: TGTGCCAGCAGCGCCTACAGGGGTCGGGGCAATCAGCCCCAGCATTTT. Translated: CASSAYRGRGNQPQHF.

This clonotype was observed a few times. V and J are TRBV2 and TRBJ2-7; TRBD1 might be the D (5 bases). CDR1 SNHLY and CDR2 FYNNEI come from the germline V gene. CDR3 length equals 10 residues. Trimming cost V 8 bases and J 4 bases, with 6 bases left between them. The CDR3 region is CASGQYEQYF. The CDR3 DNA reads as TGTGCCAGCGGACAATACGAGCAGTACTTC.

A note on this clonotype: A much larger clonotype is one base distant, so this may be a read error. This chain joins TRBV11-2 and TRBJ2-7; perhaps TRBD1 as D (7 bases). The CDR3 contains 14 residues. The V and J ends lost 8 bases and 2 bases respectively, with 16 bases between them. CDR1 SGHAT and CDR2 FQNNGV come from the germline V gene. In nucleotides, the CDR3 is TGTGCCAGCGGCGCGGGACAGTCCCCCTACGAGCAGTACTTC. Its protein product is CASGAGQSPYEQYF.

The DNA for the CDR3 is TGCGCCAGCGGACAAGACAGGGAAGACAATGAGCAGTTCTTC. The encoded protein is CASGQDREDNEQFF. The V call is TRBV5-1, the J call TRBJ2-1, with TRBD1 identical over 7 bases. Per the germline V gene, CDR1 is SGHRS and CDR2 is YFSETQ. The CDR3 totals 14 residues. V shed 7 bases, J shed 5 bases, and the junction held 9 bases outside the gene matches.

The V call is TRBV28, the J call TRBJ1-2, with D hard to call. Germline values: CDR1 MDHEN, CDR2 SYDVKM. The CDR3 loop spans 14 amino acids. With 2 bases removed from V and 5 bases from J, the gap between germline ends came to 12 bases. Written as DNA, the CDR3 is TGTGCCAGCAGTTTACGGCTCCCATCTTATGGCTACACCTTC. Amino acid sequence: CASSLRLPSYGYTF.

In regard to this clonotype: A much larger clonotype is one base distant, so this may be a read error. This chain joins TRBV7-8 and TRBJ2-3; D could derive from TRBD1 or TRBD2 (5 bases each). This CDR3 has 16 amino acids. Germline V gene lookup returns CDR1 SGHVS and CDR2 FQNEAQ. V lost 5 bases and J lost 4, with 19 bases in between. The CDR3 DNA reads TGTGCCAGCAGCGCCGAGGTGGGAGTAGGGGCAGATACGCAGTATTTT. Amino acids: CASSAEVGVGADTQYF.

This clonotype was observed many times. The genes are TRBV7-6 and TRBJ2-1; 10 nucleotides agree with TRBD2. The CDR3 runs 17 residues. V dropped 3 bases and J dropped 5; count of bases not matched to a gene: 10. Germline V gene lookup returns CDR1 SGHVS and CDR2 FNYEAQ. The CDR3 nucleotides are TGTGCCAGCAGCTTCACTAGGGGAGCGGGGGGGGACAATGAGCAGTTCTTC. Protein: CASSFTRGAGGDNEQFF.

This clonotype was seen repeatedly, ten times or more. The chain joins TRBV20-1 to TRBJ2-3, with D unclear. CDR3 length: 13 residues. The V gene lost 0 bases and the J gene lost 7 bases, with 11 bases spanning the gap. Per germline, CDR1 DFQATT and CDR2 SNEGSKA (reference sequence). DNA for the CDR3: TGCAGTGCTAGAGAGGGGTTAGGCAATACGCAGTATTTT. Its translation: CSAREGLGNTQYF.

In its sample, this clonotype was seen many times. The chain is built from TRBV20-1 and TRBJ2-1; D possibly corresponds to TRBD1 (5 bases). The germline V gene has CDR1 DFQATT and CDR2 SNEGSKA (reference sequence). V lost 5 bases to trimming and J lost 0 bases, with 11 bases between them. This CDR3 is built from 14 residues. This CDR3 is CSAGATASYNEQFF. The CDR3 DNA reads TGCAGTGCTGGGGCGACGGCCTCCTACAATGAGCAGTTCTTC.

This clonotype came up a few times. This rearrangement joins TRBV7-9 to TRBJ2-1, with D perhaps TRBD1 (5 bases). Germline CDR1 SEHNR, CDR2 FQNEAQ (reference sequence). The CDR3 has 15 residues. V was clipped by 4 bases and J by 7 bases, with 17 bases between them. CDR3: CASSSTRGVENEQFF. In DNA form, the CDR3 reads TGTGCCAGCAGCTCGACAAGGGGCGTCGAGAATGAGCAGTTCTTC.

In its sample, this clonotype was seen many times. The chain has TRBV5-4 and TRBJ2-5; 7 bases line up with TRBD2. The CDR3 contains 16 residues. The germline V gene encodes CDR1 SGHNT and CDR2 YYREEE (reference sequence). V trimming: 3 bases; J trimming: 2 bases; junction bases outside the gene matches: 10. CDR3 nucleotide sequence: TGTGCCAGCAGCTCAAGACTAGCAGAGAATCAAGAGACCCAGTACTTC. Encoded protein: CASSSRLAENQETQYF.

There are many counts of this clonotype. The chain carries TRBV29-1 and TRBJ2-1; 9 bases map to TRBD2. This CDR3 has 15 amino acids. Germline V lookup: CDR1 SQVTM, CDR2 ANQGSEA. J lost 8 bases, V lost 6 bases, and 14 bases had no gene match. The CDR3 loop reads CSVDLSGRVGHEQFF. CDR3 in DNA: TGCAGCGTGGATCTTAGCGGGAGAGTTGGCCATGAGCAGTTCTTC.

As concerns this clonotype: A much larger clone lies one base from this, so it may be a read error. V gene TRBV7-9 combines with J gene TRBJ2-2, with D hard to call. The CDR3 is 12 residues long. Germline loops: CDR1 SEHNR, CDR2 FQNEAQ (reference sequence). For the CDR3, the DNA is TGTGACAGCAGCTTAGACCTCGGGGAGCTGTTTTTT. Translated: CDSSLDLGELFF.

The CDR3 sequence: CASSQNENEQFF. CDR3 coding DNA: TGCGCCAGCAGCCAAAACGAGAATGAGCAGTTCTTC. This chain joins TRBV4-1 and TRBJ2-1; D gene uncertain. Germline-derived CDR1 and CDR2 are MGHRA and YSYEKL. CDR3 length: 12 residues. Trimming pared 2 bases from V and 7 bases from J, leaving 6 bases between.

The CDR3 loop reads CASTVGRGTDTQYF. CDR3 sequence (DNA): TGTGCCAGCACAGTAGGTAGGGGCACAGATACGCAGTATTTT. The rearrangement uses TRBV6-2 or TRBV6-3 and TRBJ2-3, with unresolved D. CDR1 and CDR2 from the germline V gene are MNHEY and SVGEGT. V was shortened by 7 bases and J by 1 base, with 12 bases between the two germline ends. CDR3 length equals 14 residues.

This clonotype was observed many times. The V and J genes are TRBV5-1 and TRBJ2-1, with 15 bases fitting TRBD2. The CDR3 is made up of 20 amino acids. Germline V gene lookup returns CDR1 SGHRS and CDR2 YFSETQ. V lost 3 bases and J lost 7; bases outside the gene matches: 17. The CDR3 DNA sequence: TGCGCCAGCAGCTGGACTGGACTAGCGGGAGGGAACTACGAGGTAAATGAGCAGTTCTTC. It is translated as CASSWTGLAGGNYEVNEQFF.

This clonotype was recorded many times. The chain carries TRBV7-2 and TRBJ2-7; D remains unclear. The CDR3 has 16 residues. CDR1 is SGHTA and CDR2 is FQGNSA in the germline V gene. With 2 bases removed from V and 4 bases from J, the gap between germline ends came to 18 bases. CDR3 sequence reads: CASSLSRDLSRYEQYF. CDR3 sequence (DNA): TGTGCCAGCAGCTTATCTCGCGACCTATCAAGATACGAGCAGTACTTC.

V is TRBV6-2 or TRBV6-3 and J is TRBJ2-1, with D possibly being TRBD1 or TRBD2 (6 bases each). CDR3 length equals 12 residues. Germline CDR1 and CDR2: MNHEY and SVGEGT. The V end lost 8 bases, the J end lost 3 bases, and 8 bases lay between the germline ends. The CDR3 DNA reads TGTGCCAGCGGGGGGCACTACAATGAGCAGTTCTTC. Protein product: CASGGHYNEQFF.

This clonotype was recorded at least ten times. The chain couples TRBV7-2 to TRBJ1-5; D uncertain. Trimming cost V 5 bases and J 9 bases, with 14 bases left between them. This CDR3 spans 13 amino acids. CDR1 SGHTA and CDR2 FQGNSA come from the germline V gene. The CDR3 nucleotides read TGTGCCAGCAGCCTGGCCCTGTCGGGGCCCCAGCATTTT. Translating gives CASSLALSGPQHF.